This T cell receptor beta chain was recorded in a study of blood T cell repertoires in COVID-19. Study at large: PBMCs, B-cell-depleted T cells, or T cells provided the cDNA or gDNA that made up the material.

As handled by the study authors: Nucleated cell counts were estimated from reference gene primer amplification. Assay: immunoSEQ multiplex PCR; the TCRdb copy retains only in-frame clones and omits some. D and trimming come from the DNA, and the V and J calls and clone size come from that table. Of roughly 250,000 clones in the sample, 80% to 85% were seen once. The junction had 14 bases not matched to a gene; V was cut back by 6 bases and J by 0 bases. The germline CDR1 and CDR2 sequences are SGHAT and FQNNGV. This CDR3 region has 19 residues. Sequenced material: peripheral blood. The sequence was obtained from a woman aged 60-75 years with active or convalescent COVID-19. The rearrangement joins TRBV11-2 to TRBJ1-3, with 10 nucleotides matching TRBD1. CDR3 amino acids: CASRRPGQGTYSSGNTIYF. CDR3 nucleotides: TGTGCCAGCAGACGACCGGGACAGGGGACCTACAGCTCTGGAAACACCATATATTTT. The full variable domain, in which reference TRBV11-2 and TRBJ1-3 provide the parts outside the CDR3, is EAGVAQSPRYKIIEKRQSVAFWCNPISGHATLYWYQQILGQGPKLLIQFQNNGVVDDSQLPKDRFSAERLKGVDSTLKIQPAKLEDSAVYLCASRRPGQGTYSSGNTIYFGEGSWLTVV.